This paragraph covers one TCR beta chain sequence. RNA in amounts of about 0.5 to 1 ug was reverse transcribed with random hexamers. TCR beta CDR3 was amplified by immunoSEQ covering 54 Vbeta and 13 Jbeta. MiXCR, applied by TCRdb to the immunoSEQ multiplex PCR reads, yields one record per CDR3 protein. Of 250,000 to 300,000 distinct CDR3 sequences in the sample, approximately 84% were seen once. This entry is derived from a study of CD8 T cells in Susac syndrome. The CDR3 runs to 17 residues. CDR1 SGDLS and CDR2 YYNGEE come from the germline V gene. J lost 6 bases, V lost 0 bases, and 10 bases had no gene match. Negative isolation was used for CD8+ and CD4+ T cells and FACS enrichment for TEMRA cells.

This chain connects TRBV9 to TRBJ2-2, with TRBD2 identical over 8 bases. The TCR was taken from a human donor with multiple sclerosis. The sequenced sample consisted of CD8+ T cells from PBMCs. CDR3 sequence reads: CASSVGWAGGISGELFF. The CDR3 DNA reads TGTGCCAGCAGCGTAGGTTGGGCGGGAGGAATATCCGGGGAGCTGTTTTTT. Drawing the rest from reference TRBV9 and TRBJ2-2, the complete variable domain is DSGVTQTPKHLITATGQRVTLRCSPRSGDLSVYWYQQSLDQGLQFLIQYYNGEERAKGNILERFSAQQFPDLHSELNLSSLELGDSALYFCASSVGWAGGISGELFFGEGSRLTVL.